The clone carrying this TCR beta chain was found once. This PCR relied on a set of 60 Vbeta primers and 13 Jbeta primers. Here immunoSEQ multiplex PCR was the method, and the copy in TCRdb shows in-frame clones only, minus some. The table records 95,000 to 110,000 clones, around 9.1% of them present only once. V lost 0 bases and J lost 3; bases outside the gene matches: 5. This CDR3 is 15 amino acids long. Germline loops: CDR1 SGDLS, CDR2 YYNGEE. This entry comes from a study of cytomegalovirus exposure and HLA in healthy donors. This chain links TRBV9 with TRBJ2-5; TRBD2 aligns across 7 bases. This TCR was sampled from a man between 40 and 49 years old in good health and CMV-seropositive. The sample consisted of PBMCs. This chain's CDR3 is CASSVGGGTKETQYF. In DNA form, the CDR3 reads TGTGCCAGCAGCGTAGGGGGCGGGACTAAAGAGACCCAGTACTTC.